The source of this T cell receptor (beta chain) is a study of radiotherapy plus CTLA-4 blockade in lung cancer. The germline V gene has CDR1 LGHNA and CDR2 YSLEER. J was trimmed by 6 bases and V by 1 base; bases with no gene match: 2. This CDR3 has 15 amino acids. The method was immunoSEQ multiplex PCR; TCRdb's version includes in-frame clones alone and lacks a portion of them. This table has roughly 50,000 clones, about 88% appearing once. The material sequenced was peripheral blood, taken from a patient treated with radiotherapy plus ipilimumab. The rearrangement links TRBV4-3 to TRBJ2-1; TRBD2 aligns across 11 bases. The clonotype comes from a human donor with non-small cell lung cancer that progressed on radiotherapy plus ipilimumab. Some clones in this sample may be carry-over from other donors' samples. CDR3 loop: CASSQVLAGVNEQFF. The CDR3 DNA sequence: TGCGCCAGCAGCCAAGTACTAGCGGGAGTCAATGAGCAGTTCTTC.